The clone carrying this T cell receptor (beta chain) was recorded many times. This entry is derived from a study of blood T cells in healthy people across ages. A sample-barcoded 5' primer and a J-beta primer mix were used in a second PCR of roughly 7 to 11 cycles. TCRdb recomputed calls from the 5' RACE reads with MiXCR, one row per CDR3 protein. The sample gives about 680,000 distinct CDR3 sequences, over 45% of which show up once; roughly 34% is in the top ten. The CDR3 is 13 residues long. The germline gives CDR1 SGHAT, CDR2 FQNNGV. Unmatched junction bases numbered 3, after V lost 5 bases and J lost 3 bases.

The specimen sequenced was blood. This rearrangement joins TRBV11-2 to TRBJ1-2; TRBD1 matches 7 bases. This TCR came from a woman aged 60 to 75 in good health. CDR3 residues: CASSRDSHYGYTF. CDR3 sequence (DNA): TGTGCCAGCAGCCGGGACAGTCACTATGGCTACACCTTC.